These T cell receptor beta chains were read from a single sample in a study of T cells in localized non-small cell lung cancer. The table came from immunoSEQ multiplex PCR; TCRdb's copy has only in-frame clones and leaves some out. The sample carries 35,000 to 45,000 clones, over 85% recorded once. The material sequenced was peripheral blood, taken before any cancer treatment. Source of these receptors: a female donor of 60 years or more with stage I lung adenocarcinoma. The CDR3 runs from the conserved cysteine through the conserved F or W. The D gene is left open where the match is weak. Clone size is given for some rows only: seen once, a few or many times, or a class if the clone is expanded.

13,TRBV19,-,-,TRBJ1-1,TGTGCCAGTGGACGGGTCTTGAACACTGAAGCTTTCTTT,CASGRVLNTEAFF
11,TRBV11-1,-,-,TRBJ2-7,TGTGCCAGCAGCTTGAGGGGCGAGCAGTACTTC,CASSLRGEQYF
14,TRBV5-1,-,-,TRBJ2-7,TGCGCCAGCAGCTTGGGGGGGCAATATAACGAGCAGTACTTC,CASSLGGQYNEQYF
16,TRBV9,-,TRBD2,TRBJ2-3,TGTGCCAGCAGCGTAGATCCAGCGGGGGGGGCAGATACGCAGTATTTT,CASSVDPAGGADTQYF
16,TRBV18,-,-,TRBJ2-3,TGTGCCAGCGACACCCGGAGCCAGGGGACGACAGATACGCAGTATTTT,CASDTRSQGTTDTQYF
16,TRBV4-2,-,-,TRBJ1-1,TGTGCCAGCAGCCAAGAGTATCAGGTGGTGAACACTGAAGCTTTCTTT,CASSQEYQVVNTEAFF
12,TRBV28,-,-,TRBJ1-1,TGTGCCAGCAGTTTTCTCCCGACTGAAGCTTTCTTT,CASSFLPTEAFF
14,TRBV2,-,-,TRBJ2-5,TGTGCCAGCAGTGGGAATAGAGACCAAGAGACCCAGTACTTC,CASSGNRDQETQYF
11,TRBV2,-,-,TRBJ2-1,TGTGCCAGCAGTGAGCTAGGTGAGCAGTTCTTC,CASSELGEQFF
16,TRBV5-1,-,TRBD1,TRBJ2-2,TGCGCCAGCAGCTCGGGACAGGGGCCACTCACCGGGGAGCTGTTTTTT,CASSSGQGPLTGELFF
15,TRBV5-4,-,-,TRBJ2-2,TGTGCCAGCAGCTTGGTGCAGCTGAACACCGGGGAGCTGTTTTTT,CASSLVQLNTGELFF
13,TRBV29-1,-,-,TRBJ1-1,TGCAGCGTGATGGGAACAACCGGGACTGAAGCTTTCTTT,CSVMGTTGTEAFF
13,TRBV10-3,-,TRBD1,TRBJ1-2,TGTGCCCTCCGGACAGGAGATAACTATGGCTACACCTTC,CALRTGDNYGYTF
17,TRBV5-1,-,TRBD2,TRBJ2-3,TGCGCCAGCAGCTTGGGGATAGCGGGGGATAGCACAGATACGCAGTATTTT,CASSLGIAGDSTDTQYF
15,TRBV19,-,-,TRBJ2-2,TGTGCCAGTATCGCGCTAGGACTCCCACCCGGGGAGCTGTTTTTT,CASIALGLPPGELFF
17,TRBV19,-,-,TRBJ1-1,TGTGCCAGTAGCCCAAACCCATCCCGGGGAGGGAACACTGAAGCTTTCTTT,CASSPNPSRGGNTEAFF
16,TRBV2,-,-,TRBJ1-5,TGTGCCAGCTCGCGGGGGGCGAGTAATAGCAATCAGCCCCAGCATTTT,CASSRGASNSNQPQHF
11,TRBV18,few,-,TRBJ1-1,TGTGCCAGCTCACCAGGAGGGTCCGCTTTCTTT,CASSPGGSAFF
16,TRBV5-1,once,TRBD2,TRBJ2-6,TGCGCCAGCAGGACCCCGGGGGGCTCTGGGGCCAACGTCCTGACTTTC,CASRTPGGSGANVLTF
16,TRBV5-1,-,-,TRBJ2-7,TGCGCCAGCAGCTTGGCCTCTGGGGTGGGGGGCTACGAGCAGTACTTC,CASSLASGVGGYEQYF
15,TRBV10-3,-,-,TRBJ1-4,TGTGCCACTCAAACGAGTACAGCCCCTAATGAAAAACTGTTTTTT,CATQTSTAPNEKLFF
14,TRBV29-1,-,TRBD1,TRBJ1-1,TGCAGCGTCGAGCGGGACAGGGCGAACACTGAAGCTTTCTTT,CSVERDRANTEAFF
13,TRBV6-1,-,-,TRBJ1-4,TGCTCGGGGGGAGGGGCGATTAATGAAAAACTGTTTTTT,CSGGGAINEKLFF
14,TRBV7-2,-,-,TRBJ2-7,TGTGCCAGCAGCTTAGCGTCTAGCCGGTACGAGCAGTACTTC,CASSLASSRYEQYF
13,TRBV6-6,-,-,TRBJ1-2,TGTGCCAGCAGGGCGAGGGTGGGGTTTGGCTACACCTTC,CASRARVGFGYTF
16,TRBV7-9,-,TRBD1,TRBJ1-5,TGTGCCAGCAGCTTGGGGGGCACAGGGGGTGCGCAGCCCCAGCATTTT,CASSLGGTGGAQPQHF
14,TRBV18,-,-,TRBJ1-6,TGTGCCAGCTCACCACAGGAGTGGAGTTCACCCCTCCACTTT,CASSPQEWSSPLHF
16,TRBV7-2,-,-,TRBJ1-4,TGTGCCAGCAGCTTAGCATGGACACCTCTCCGGGAAAAACTGTTTTTT,CASSLAWTPLREKLFF
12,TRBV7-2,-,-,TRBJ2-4,TGTGCCAGCAGTCGGACGGGTAACATTCAGTACTTC,CASSRTGNIQYF
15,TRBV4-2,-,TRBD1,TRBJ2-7,TGTGCCAGCAGCCGTCCGGGACAGGAGAAATACGAGCAGTACTTC,CASSRPGQEKYEQYF
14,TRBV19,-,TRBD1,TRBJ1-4,TGTGCCAGTAGTATTCAGGGGGCGGATGAAAAACTGTTTTTT,CASSIQGADEKLFF
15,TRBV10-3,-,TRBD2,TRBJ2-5,TGTGCCATCAGTCCCACTAGCGGGGGTGAAGAGACCCAGTACTTC,CAISPTSGGEETQYF
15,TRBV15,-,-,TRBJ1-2,TGTGCCACCAGCAGAGAGAGGGTCTCCACCTATGGCTACACCTTC,CATSRERVSTYGYTF
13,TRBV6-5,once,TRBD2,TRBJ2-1,TGTGCCAGCAGTTACTCGAGGGGAGGGGAGCAGTTCTTC,CASSYSRGGEQFF
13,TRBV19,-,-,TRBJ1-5,TGTGCCAGTGGATATGCTAGGGATCAGCCCCAGCATTTT,CASGYARDQPQHF
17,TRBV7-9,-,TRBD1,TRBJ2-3,TGTGCCAGCAGCTTCCTTCCGGGACAGGGACTCACAGATACGCAGTATTTT,CASSFLPGQGLTDTQYF
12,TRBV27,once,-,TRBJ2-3,TGTGCCAGCAGTTATAGGGCAGATACGCAGTATTTT,CASSYRADTQYF
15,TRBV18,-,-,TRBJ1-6,TGTGCCAGCCATCCGGGGGGGTCCTATAATTCACCCCTCCACTTT,CASHPGGSYNSPLHF
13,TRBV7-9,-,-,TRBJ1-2,TGTGCCAGCAGCACCCGCGAGGGCTATGGCTACACCTTC,CASSTREGYGYTF
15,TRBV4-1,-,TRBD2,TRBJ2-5,TGCGCCAGCAGCCCGGGGAGGGGCTTTCAAGAGACCCAGTACTTC,CASSPGRGFQETQYF
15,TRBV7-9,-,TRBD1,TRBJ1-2,TGTGCCAGCAGCTTAGAAACAGGGGGCGTTTCTGGCTACACCTTC,CASSLETGGVSGYTF
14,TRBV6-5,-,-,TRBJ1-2,TGTGCCAGCAGGGACCCGGGACTGAGCATAGGCTACACCTTC,CASRDPGLSIGYTF
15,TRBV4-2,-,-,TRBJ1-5,TGTGCCAGCAGCCAAGCCCAGTCTAGCAATCAGCCCCAGCATTTT,CASSQAQSSNQPQHF
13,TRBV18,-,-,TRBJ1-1,TGTGCCAGCTCACCGGACATGTCAACTGAAGCTTTCTTT,CASSPDMSTEAFF
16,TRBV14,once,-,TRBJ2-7,TGTGCCAGCAGCCAAGAAATGACACAAATCTCCTACGAGCAGTACTTC,CASSQEMTQISYEQYF
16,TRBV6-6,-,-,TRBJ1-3,TGTGCCAGCAGTTACATTGGGGGGCAACCTGGAAACACCATATATTTT,CASSYIGGQPGNTIYF
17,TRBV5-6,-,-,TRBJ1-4,TGTGCCAGCAGCTTGACTGGGGGCTCAGCCATAGGCGAAAAACTGTTTTTT,CASSLTGGSAIGEKLFF
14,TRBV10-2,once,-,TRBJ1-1,TGCGCCAGCAGTAGCCATTACCCCGGAGCTGAAGCTTTCTTT,CASSSHYPGAEAFF
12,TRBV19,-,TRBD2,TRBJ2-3,TGTGCCAGTAGACCGGGGGGGGATACGCAGTATTTT,CASRPGGDTQYF
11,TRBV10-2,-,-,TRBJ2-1,TGCGCCAGCAGTGGGGAGGCTGAGCAGTTCTTC,CASSGEAEQFF
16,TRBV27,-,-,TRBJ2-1,TGTGCCAGCAGTTTCTCAGGGGGGGTCTCCTACAATGAGCAGTTCTTC,CASSFSGGVSYNEQFF
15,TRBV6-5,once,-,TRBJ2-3,TGTGCCAGCAGTTCGATGGGGGGAAGGACAGATACGCAGTATTTT,CASSSMGGRTDTQYF
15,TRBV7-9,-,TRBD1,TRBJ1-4,TGTGCCAGCAGCTCAAGACAGGGTTTGAGGGAAAAACTGTTTTTT,CASSSRQGLREKLFF
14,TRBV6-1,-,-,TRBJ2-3,TGTGCCAGCAGTGAAGCTGGGCTCCGAGATACGCAGTATTTT,CASSEAGLRDTQYF